This T cell receptor beta chain was captured by sequencing in a study of T cells expressing NK-cell markers. Overall study: In sorted CD3+CD56+NKG2C+, CD3+CD56+NKG2C- and CD3+CD56-NKG2C+ T cells, TCR beta repertoires were obtained. Within the sequenced cohort of eight donors, seven exhibited HCMV seropositivity and one was seronegative.

The V gene's germline CDR1 is SNHLY and CDR2 FYNNEI. This CDR3 region has 18 residues. Following a re-call of the 5' RACE reads, TCRdb has one entry per CDR3 protein and lacks DNA. The table for this sample gives a few hundred thousand distinct CDR3 sequences. About this clonotype: What it binds is not known.

The study's findings and limits: CD8+ T cells in 5 to 7 donors included dominant NKG2C+ clonotypes at about 1.0-8%. Dominance of the CD3+CD56-NKG2C+ fraction by these clonotypes also held in a handful of donors.

This TCR was recovered from a woman aged 45 to 65 in good health. What was sequenced was blood T cells: a sorted CD56 or NKG2C T cell subset, CD4+ or CD8+ T cells, or bulk PBMC T cells (not recorded which). The gene calls are TRBV2 and TRBJ2-5; TCRdb's D call of TRBD2 is untestable without DNA. The CDR3 loop is CASSDQPLSSGIQETQYF.